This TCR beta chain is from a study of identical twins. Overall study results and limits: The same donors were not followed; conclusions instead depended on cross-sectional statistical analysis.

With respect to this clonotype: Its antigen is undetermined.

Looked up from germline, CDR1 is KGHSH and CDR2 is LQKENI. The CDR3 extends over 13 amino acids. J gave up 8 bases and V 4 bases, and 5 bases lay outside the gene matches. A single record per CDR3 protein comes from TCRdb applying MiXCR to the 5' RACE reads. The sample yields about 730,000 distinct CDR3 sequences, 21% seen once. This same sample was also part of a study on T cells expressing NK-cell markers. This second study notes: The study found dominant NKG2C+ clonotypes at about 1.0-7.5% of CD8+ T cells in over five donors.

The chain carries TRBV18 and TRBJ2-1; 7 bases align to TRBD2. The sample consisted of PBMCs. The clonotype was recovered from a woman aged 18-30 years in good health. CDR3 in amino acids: CASSHRLAYEQFF. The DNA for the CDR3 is TGTGCCAGCTCACACAGACTAGCCTATGAGCAGTTCTTC.